The 2 T cell receptor beta chains reported below all come from one sample, sequenced in a study of shared clonotypes between healthy human individuals. CD45RO-negative, CCR7-positively selected cells formed the naive CD8 fraction, excluding terminally differentiated effector memory CD45RA+ cells. Here immunoSEQ multiplex PCR was the method, and the copy in TCRdb shows in-frame clones only, minus some. The sample holds some 2,100,000 clones, approximately 94% seen once. Sequencing was done on a sample of naive CD8+ T cells from PBMCs. The receptors come from a man aged 18 to 29 in good health. Some clones in this sample may be carry-over from other donors' samples.

The V gene is TRBV4-2, the J gene TRBJ2-1, with D unclear. The V end was cut by 3 bases, the J end by 8 bases, with 17 bases between. The germline gives CDR1 LGHNA, CDR2 YNFKEQ. The CDR3 consists of 15 residues. The CDR3 loop reads CASSQVPFRGDEQFF. The CDR3 DNA reads TGTGCCAGCAGCCAGGTTCCTTTTCGTGGGGATGAGCAGTTCTTC.

Worth noting for this clone: Other DNA sequences in this sample translate to the same CDR3. The chain recombines TRBV7-3 with TRBJ1-1; no clear D. Trimming took 0 bases from V and 1 from J, leaving 6 bases between them. Germline-derived CDR1 and CDR2 are SGHTA and FQGTGA. This CDR3 is built from 14 residues. This chain's CDR3 is CASSLTGRNTEAFF. The DNA of the CDR3 is TGTGCCAGCAGCTTAACTGGAAGGAACACTGAAGCTTTCTTT.